This entry lists 9 T cell receptor beta chains sequenced from one sample in a study of T-cell reconstitution after alpha-beta-depleted transplantation in children. This sample's TCRbeta library carried unique molecular identifier barcodes. TCRdb reanalysed the PCR reads using MiXCR and keeps one entry per CDR3 protein. The table records hundreds of thousands of distinct CDR3 sequences, roughly 17% of them present only once. Sequenced material: PBMCs from the stem cell graft donor, taken from the stem cell graft. The receptors shown here come from a human donor who donated a stem cell graft to a child with acute myeloid leukemia.

There are a few counts of this clonotype. Sequence at one end of the junction differs from germline and may be a read error. This sequence joins TRBV7-2 and TRBJ2-5, with 9 bases that match TRBD2. Germline V lookup: CDR1 SGHTA, CDR2 FQGNSA. This CDR3 comprises 17 residues. The CDR3 sequence: CASSLVALAGFQQTQYF. In nucleotides, the CDR3 is TGTGCCAGCAGCTTAGTCGCGCTAGCGGGGTTCCAACAGACCCAGTACTTC.

This clonotype was seen a handful of times. The chain combines TRBV20-1 with TRBJ2-3; 8 bases are a match to TRBD1. Trimming cost V 4 bases and J 3 bases; bases outside gene matches: 6. CDR1 and CDR2 from the germline V gene are DFQATT and SNEGSKA (reference sequence). The CDR3 is 14 amino acids. DNA of the CDR3: TGCAGTGCTACGACAGGGGAAGTAACAGATACGCAGTATTTT. This encodes CSATTGEVTDTQYF.

There are a few counts of this clonotype. The V and J genes are TRBV25-1 and TRBJ2-3; unclear D gene. V shed 4 bases and J shed 6 bases, with 11 bases lying between them. CDR1 and CDR2 from the germline V gene are MGHDK and SYGVNS. This CDR3 is built from 13 residues. This CDR3 is CASSGTAGDTQYF. CDR3 coding DNA: TGTGCCAGCAGTGGAACCGCCGGGGATACGCAGTATTTT.

In its sample, this clonotype was seen many times. The gene calls are TRBV20-1 and TRBJ1-5; TRBD1 matches 7 bases. With V trimmed by 6 bases and J by 3 bases, 5 bases remained unmatched. Germline-derived CDR1 and CDR2 are DFQATT and SNEGSKA (reference sequence). The length of the CDR3 is 13 residues. Here the CDR3 reads CSAPTGINQPQHF. DNA of the CDR3: TGCAGTGCCCCGACAGGGATCAATCAGCCCCAGCATTTT.

This clonotype was detected a few times. The chain has TRBV7-9 and TRBJ2-4; D call uncertain. Trimming left V 3 bases short and J 0 bases short, with 6 bases between. This CDR3 has 14 residues. Germline V lookup: CDR1 SEHNR, CDR2 FQNEAQ (reference sequence). The CDR3 DNA follows: TGTGCCAGCAGCTTTGAATTAGCCAAAAACATTCAGTACTTC. Amino acid sequence: CASSFELAKNIQYF.

The chain has TRBV27 and TRBJ2-5; tentative D call: TRBD1 (5 bases). CDR3 length: 14 residues. The germline V gene has CDR1 MNHEY and CDR2 SMNVEV (reference sequence). V gave up 6 bases and J gave up 2 bases, with 13 bases separating them. CDR3 coding DNA: TGTGCCAGCAGAGCTTGGACAAAACAAGAGACCCAGTACTTC. This codes for CASRAWTKQETQYF.

This clonotype was counted between two and nine times. This sequence joins TRBV13 and TRBJ2-5; D is uncertain. Germline-derived CDR1 and CDR2 are PRHDT and FYEKMQ (reference sequence). V was clipped by 6 bases and J by 2 bases, with 13 bases between them. The CDR3 loop spans 14 amino acids. In DNA form, the CDR3 reads TGTGCCAGCAGTCCCGGCAGTGTTCAAGAGACCCAGTACTTC. This gives the protein CASSPGSVQETQYF.

The chain couples TRBV25-1 to TRBJ1-2, with TRBD1 identical over 9 bases. Trimming at V came to 3 bases and at J to 4 bases, leaving 6 bases not matched to a gene. Per the germline V gene, CDR1 is MGHDK and CDR2 is SYGVNS. This CDR3 has 15 amino acids. The DNA of the CDR3 is TGTGCCAGCAGTGATCCGGGACAGGGTCTCTATGGCTACACCTTC. This sequence encodes CASSDPGQGLYGYTF.

The genes are TRBV4-3 and TRBJ2-1; 8 bases align to TRBD2. From germline, CDR1 is LGHNA and CDR2 YSLEER. The CDR3 runs 14 residues. V was pared by 8 bases and J by 7 bases, with 10 bases of the junction left unmatched. Here the CDR3 reads CASSKGGGPNEQFF. Written as DNA, the CDR3 is TGCGCCAGCTCGAAGGGCGGGGGGCCAAATGAGCAGTTCTTC.